This TCR beta chain is from a study of shared clonotypes between healthy human individuals. TCRdb keeps only in-frame clones here, not all; method: immunoSEQ multiplex PCR. This table holds about 960,000 clones, over 60% found once. The CDR3 has 15 amino acids. V gave up 0 bases and J gave up 0 bases, with 4 bases separating them. Germline lookup yields CDR1 SGDLS and CDR2 YYNGEE. In regard to this clone: The same CDR3 also results from other DNA sequences found in this sample.

The rearrangement uses TRBV9 and TRBJ2-6, with D uncertain. Sequences were obtained from memory CD4+ T cells sorted from blood. Specified subset: CD45RA-negative fraction. This sequence was found in a man aged 18-30 years in good health. The DNA of the CDR3 is TGTGCCAGCAGCGTAGGGAGCTCTGGGGCCAACGTCCTGACTTTC. Translation gives CASSVGSSGANVLTF. Full variable domain (remainder filled in from reference TRBV9 and TRBJ2-6): DSGVTQTPKHLITATGQRVTLRCSPRSGDLSVYWYQQSLDQGLQFLIQYYNGEERAKGNILERFSAQQFPDLHSELNLSSLELGDSALYFCASSVGSSGANVLTFGAGSRLTVL.